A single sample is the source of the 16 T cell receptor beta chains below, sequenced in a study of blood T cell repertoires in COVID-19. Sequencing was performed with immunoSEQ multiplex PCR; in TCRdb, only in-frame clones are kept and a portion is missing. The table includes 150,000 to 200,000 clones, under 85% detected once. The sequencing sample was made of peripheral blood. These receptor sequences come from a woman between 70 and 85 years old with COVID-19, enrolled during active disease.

CDR3 loop: CASSSANRQGEVPEAFF. The CDR3, as DNA: TGTGCCAGCAGCTCCGCGAACAGACAGGGCGAGGTCCCTGAAGCTTTCTTT. The chain links TRBV7-2 to TRBJ1-1, with 7 nucleotides matching TRBD1. This CDR3 has 17 residues. Unmatched junction bases numbered 17, after V lost 4 bases and J lost 6 bases. Germline CDR1 is SGHTA and CDR2 is FQGNSA.

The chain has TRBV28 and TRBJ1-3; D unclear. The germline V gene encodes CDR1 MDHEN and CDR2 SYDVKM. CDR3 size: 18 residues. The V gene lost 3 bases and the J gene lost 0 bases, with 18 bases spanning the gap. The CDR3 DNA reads TGTGCCAGCAGTTTGGGAGCAGCCTCACCCCTCTCTGGAAACACCATATATTTT. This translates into CASSLGAASPLSGNTIYF.

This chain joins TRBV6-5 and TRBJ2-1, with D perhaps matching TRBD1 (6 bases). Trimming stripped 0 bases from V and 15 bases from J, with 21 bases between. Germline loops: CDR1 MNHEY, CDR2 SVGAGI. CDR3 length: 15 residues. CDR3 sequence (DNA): TGTGCCAGCAGTTACTCCCTCTTGAGGGACACCAACCTGTTCTTC. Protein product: CASSYSLLRDTNLFF.

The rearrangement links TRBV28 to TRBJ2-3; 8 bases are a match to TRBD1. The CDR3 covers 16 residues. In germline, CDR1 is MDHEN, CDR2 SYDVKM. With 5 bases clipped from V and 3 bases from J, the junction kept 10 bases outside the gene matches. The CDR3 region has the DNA TGTGCCAGCAGTACCCCCCAGGGGGCAGGGACAGATACGCAGTATTTT. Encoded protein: CASSTPQGAGTDTQYF.

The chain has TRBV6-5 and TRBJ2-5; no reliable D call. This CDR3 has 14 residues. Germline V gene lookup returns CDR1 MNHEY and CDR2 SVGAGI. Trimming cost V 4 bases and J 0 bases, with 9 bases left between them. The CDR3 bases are TGTGCCAGCAGTTCTTCAGCGTACCAAGAGACCCAGTACTTC. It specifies CASSSSAYQETQYF.

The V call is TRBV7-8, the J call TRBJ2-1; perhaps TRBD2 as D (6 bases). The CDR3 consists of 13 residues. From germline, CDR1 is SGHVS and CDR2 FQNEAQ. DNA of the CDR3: TGTGCATGGCCTAGCGTGGTACAAGGTGAGCAGTTCTTC. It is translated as CAWPSVVQGEQFF.

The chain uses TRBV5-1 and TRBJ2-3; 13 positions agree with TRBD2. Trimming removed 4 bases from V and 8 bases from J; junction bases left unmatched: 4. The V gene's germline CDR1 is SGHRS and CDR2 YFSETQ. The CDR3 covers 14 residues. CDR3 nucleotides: TGCGCCAGCAGCGTCGGGACTAGCGGGACTACGCAGTATTTT. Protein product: CASSVGTSGTTQYF.

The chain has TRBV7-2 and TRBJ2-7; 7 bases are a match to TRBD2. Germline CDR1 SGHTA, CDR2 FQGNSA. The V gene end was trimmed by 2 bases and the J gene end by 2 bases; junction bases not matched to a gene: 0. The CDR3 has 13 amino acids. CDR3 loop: CASSLSGTYEQYF. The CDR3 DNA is TGTGCCAGCAGCTTAAGCGGGACCTACGAGCAGTACTTC. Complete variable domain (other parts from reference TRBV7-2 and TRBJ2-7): GAGVSQSPSNKVTEKGKDVELRCDPISGHTALYWYRQSLGQGLEFLIYFQGNSAPDKSGLPSDRFSAERTGGSVSTLTIQRTQQEDSAVYLCASSLSGTYEQYFGPGTRLTVT.

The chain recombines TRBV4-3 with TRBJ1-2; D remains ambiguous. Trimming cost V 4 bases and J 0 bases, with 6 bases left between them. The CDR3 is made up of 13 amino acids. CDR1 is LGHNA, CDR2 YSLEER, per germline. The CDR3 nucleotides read TGCGCCAGCAGCCCCATAGCTAACTATGGCTACACCTTC. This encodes CASSPIANYGYTF.

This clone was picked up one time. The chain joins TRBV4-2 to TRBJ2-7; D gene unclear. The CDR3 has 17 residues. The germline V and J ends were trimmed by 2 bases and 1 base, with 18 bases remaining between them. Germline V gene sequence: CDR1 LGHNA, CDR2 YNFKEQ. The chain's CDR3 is CASSQTLTPEASYEQYF. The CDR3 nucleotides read TGTGCCAGCAGCCAAACGTTGACCCCCGAAGCGTCCTACGAGCAGTACTTC.

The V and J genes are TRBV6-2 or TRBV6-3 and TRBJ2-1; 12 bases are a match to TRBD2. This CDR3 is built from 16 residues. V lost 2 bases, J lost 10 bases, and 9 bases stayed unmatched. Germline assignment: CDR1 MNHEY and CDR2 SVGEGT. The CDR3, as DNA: TGTGCCAGCAGTTACGGGGGGACTAGCGGGCGGTCCGAGCAGTTCTTC. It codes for CASSYGGTSGRSEQFF.

The CDR3 region is CASSLDGMEYGYTF. The CDR3 coding sequence is TGTGCCAGCAGCTTAGACGGGATGGAATATGGCTACACCTTC. The chain employs TRBV7-9 and TRBJ1-2, with unresolved D. This CDR3 is built from 14 residues. CDR1 is SEHNR, CDR2 FQNEAQ, per germline (reference sequence). V lost 1 base and J lost 5, with 11 bases in between.

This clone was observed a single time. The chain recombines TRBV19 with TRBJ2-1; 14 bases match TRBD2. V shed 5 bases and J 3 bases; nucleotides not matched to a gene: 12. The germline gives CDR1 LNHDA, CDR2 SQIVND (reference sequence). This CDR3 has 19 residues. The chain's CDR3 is CASSPGLAGGRQDYNEQFF. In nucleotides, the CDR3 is TGTGCCAGTAGTCCAGGACTAGCGGGAGGCCGTCAGGACTACAATGAGCAGTTCTTC.

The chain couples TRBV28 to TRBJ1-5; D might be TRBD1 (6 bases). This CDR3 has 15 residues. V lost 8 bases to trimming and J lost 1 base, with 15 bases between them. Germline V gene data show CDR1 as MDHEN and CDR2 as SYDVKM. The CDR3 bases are TGTGCCAGCCAAACAGGGAGTGCAAGCAATCAGCCCCAGCATTTT. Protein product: CASQTGSASNQPQHF.

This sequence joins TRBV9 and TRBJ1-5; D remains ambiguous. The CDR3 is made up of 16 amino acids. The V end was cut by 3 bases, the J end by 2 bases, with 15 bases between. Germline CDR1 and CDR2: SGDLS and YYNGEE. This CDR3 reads CASSARGEVGNQPQHF. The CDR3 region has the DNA TGTGCCAGCAGCGCCCGAGGAGAGGTTGGCAATCAGCCCCAGCATTTT.

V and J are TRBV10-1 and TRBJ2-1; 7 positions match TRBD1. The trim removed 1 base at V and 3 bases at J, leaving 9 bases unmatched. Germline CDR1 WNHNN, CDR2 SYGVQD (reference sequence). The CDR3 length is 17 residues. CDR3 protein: CASSEYTGAEHYNEQFF. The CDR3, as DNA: TGCGCCAGCAGTGAGTACACAGGGGCGGAACACTACAATGAGCAGTTCTTC.